One TCR beta chain is described in this entry. In TCRdb, the RT-PCR reads were re-called with MiXCR into one record per CDR3 protein. This table has about a million distinct CDR3 sequences, roughly 18% appearing once. This specimen belongs to a study of patients and donors after allogeneic stem cell transplantation. V lost 7 bases, J lost 2 bases, and 12 bases lay in between. The CDR3 consists of 13 residues. CDR1 is SNHLY and CDR2 is FYNNEI in the germline V gene. This TCR derives from a human donor who was either an allogeneic HSCT recipient or a stem cell or donor lymphocyte infusion donor (not recorded which). It is not recorded whose cells these are; they may come from a transplant donor. Sequencing was carried out using blood, either unsorted or a sorted T cell fraction (not recorded which). The chain has TRBV2 and TRBJ2-7; possibly TRBD1 or TRBD2 for D (5 bases each). The CDR3 sequence is CASNRQGPYEQYF. In DNA, the CDR3 is TGTGCCAGCAATCGCCAGGGACCCTACGAGCAGTACTTC.